These T cell receptor beta chains were read from a single sample in a study of T cells in Graves' hyperthyroidism and ophthalmopathy. TCRdb analysed the multiplex PCR reads with MiXCR anew, one entry per CDR3 protein. The sample consists of under 350,000 distinct CDR3 sequences, 15% to 20% of them appearing once. Sequencing was carried out using blood. These receptors all stem from a woman aged 60-70 years with Graves' ophthalmopathy. Both conserved end residues are part of each CDR3. Fields, in order: clone size, D gene, V gene, J gene, CDR3 protein, CDR3 DNA. D genes are given only for firm matches. The size field is filled for only some rows; it gives once, few, many or a size class.

clone size: many; D gene: TRBD1; V gene: TRBV6-1; J gene: TRBJ2-5; CDR3 protein: CASRVWTGEETQYF; CDR3 DNA: TGTGCCAGCAGGGTGTGGACAGGGGAGGAGACCCAGTACTTC
clone size: few; D gene: -; V gene: TRBV5-6; J gene: TRBJ2-7; CDR3 protein: CASSQTWDRDSYEQYF; CDR3 DNA: TGTGCCAGCAGCCAAACATGGGATCGAGACTCCTACGAGCAGTACTTC
clone size: few; D gene: TRBD2; V gene: TRBV9; J gene: TRBJ2-7; CDR3 protein: CASSSGTSGDEQYF; CDR3 DNA: TGTGCCAGCAGCTCCGGCACTAGCGGCGACGAGCAGTACTTC
clone size: -; D gene: -; V gene: TRBV6-2/TRBV6-3; J gene: TRBJ2-1; CDR3 protein: CASSYSRSYNEQFF; CDR3 DNA: TGTGCCAGCAGTTACTCCCGCTCCTACAATGAGCAGTTCTTC
clone size: many; D gene: -; V gene: TRBV12-3/TRBV12-4; J gene: TRBJ2-7; CDR3 protein: CASSNRADYEQYF; CDR3 DNA: TGTGCCAGCAGTAATAGGGCCGATTACGAGCAGTACTTC
clone size: -; D gene: -; V gene: TRBV7-2; J gene: TRBJ2-5; CDR3 protein: CASSLEGRKTQYF; CDR3 DNA: TGTGCCAGCAGCTTAGAGGGTCGGAAGACCCAGTACTTC
clone size: -; D gene: -; V gene: TRBV11-2; J gene: TRBJ2-5; CDR3 protein: CASSDRTTQETQYF; CDR3 DNA: TGTGCCAGTAGTGACCGGACAACACAAGAGACCCAGTACTTC
clone size: many; D gene: -; V gene: TRBV7-8; J gene: TRBJ2-1; CDR3 protein: CASSWGGSYNEQFF; CDR3 DNA: TGTGCCAGCAGCTGGGGAGGCTCCTACAATGAGCAGTTCTTC
clone size: -; D gene: TRBD1; V gene: TRBV29-1; J gene: TRBJ1-1; CDR3 protein: CSVEDWSDRNTEALF; CDR3 DNA: TGCAGCGTTGAAGACTGGTCGGACAGGAACACTGAAGCTCTCTTT
clone size: many; D gene: TRBD1; V gene: TRBV19; J gene: TRBJ2-5; CDR3 protein: CASSTTRTGFVETQYF; CDR3 DNA: TGTGCCAGTAGTACCACCCGGACAGGGTTTGTAGAGACCCAGTACTTC
clone size: many; D gene: -; V gene: TRBV2; J gene: TRBJ1-1; CDR3 protein: CASSDQVNTEAFF; CDR3 DNA: TGTGCCAGCAGTGATCAGGTGAACACTGAAGCTTTCTTT
clone size: -; D gene: -; V gene: TRBV19; J gene: TRBJ2-5; CDR3 protein: CASSMVRQETQYF; CDR3 DNA: TGTGCCAGTAGTATGGTGAGGCAAGAGACCCAGTACTTC
clone size: -; D gene: -; V gene: TRBV4-1; J gene: TRBJ1-5; CDR3 protein: CASSRTEDQPQHF; CDR3 DNA: TGCGCCAGCAGCCGGACTGAAGATCAGCCCCAGCATTTT
clone size: many; D gene: -; V gene: TRBV7-9; J gene: TRBJ1-1; CDR3 protein: CASSLNRLNTEAFF; CDR3 DNA: TGTGCCAGCAGCTTGAACAGACTGAACACTGAAGCTTTCTTT
clone size: -; D gene: -; V gene: TRBV29-1; J gene: TRBJ2-2; CDR3 protein: CSIGQPTGELFF; CDR3 DNA: TGCAGCATCGGACAGCCTACCGGGGAGCTGTTTTTT
clone size: -; D gene: TRBD2; V gene: TRBV29-1; J gene: TRBJ2-1; CDR3 protein: CSSVRREGSVQQFF; CDR3 DNA: TGCAGCTCAGTAAGGCGGGAGGGCTCCGTTCAGCAGTTCTTC
clone size: -; D gene: TRBD1; V gene: TRBV12-5; J gene: TRBJ1-3; CDR3 protein: CASGGADRVGNTIYF; CDR3 DNA: TGTGCTAGTGGGGGCGCAGACAGGGTCGGAAACACCATATATTTT
clone size: -; D gene: -; V gene: TRBV5-5; J gene: TRBJ1-2; CDR3 protein: CASSLGPLENYGYTF; CDR3 DNA: TGTGCCAGCAGCCTAGGTCCCCTCGAGAACTATGGCTACACCTTC
clone size: -; D gene: TRBD1; V gene: TRBV5-4; J gene: TRBJ1-1; CDR3 protein: CASSRKDRGNTEAFF; CDR3 DNA: TGTGCCAGCAGCAGGAAGGACAGGGGAAACACTGAAGCTTTCTTT
clone size: many; D gene: -; V gene: TRBV27; J gene: TRBJ1-4; CDR3 protein: CASSSRGARAEKLFF; CDR3 DNA: TGTGCCAGCAGTTCCAGGGGCGCGAGGGCTGAAAAACTGTTTTTT
clone size: few; D gene: TRBD1; V gene: TRBV29-1; J gene: TRBJ2-1; CDR3 protein: CSVDLGLGQTPEQFF; CDR3 DNA: TGCAGCGTTGATTTAGGTTTGGGACAGACTCCCGAGCAGTTCTTC
clone size: many; D gene: -; V gene: TRBV2; J gene: TRBJ2-7; CDR3 protein: CASITSSSYEQYF; CDR3 DNA: TGTGCCAGCATAACTTCTAGCTCCTACGAGCAGTACTTC
clone size: once; D gene: -; V gene: TRBV19; J gene: TRBJ1-4; CDR3 protein: CASSLVYGNEKLFF; CDR3 DNA: TGTGCCAGTAGTTTGGTATACGGTAATGAAAAACTGTTTTTT
clone size: many; D gene: -; V gene: TRBV4-3; J gene: TRBJ1-5; CDR3 protein: CASSQDGHQPQHF; CDR3 DNA: TGCGCCAGCAGCCAAGACGGCCATCAGCCCCAGCATTTT
clone size: -; D gene: -; V gene: TRBV12-3/TRBV12-4; J gene: TRBJ1-1; CDR3 protein: CASSLGRATEPFF; CDR3 DNA: TGTGCCAGCAGTTTAGGCAGGGCGACTGAACCTTTCTTT
clone size: -; D gene: -; V gene: TRBV18; J gene: TRBJ1-5; CDR3 protein: CASSPVEDSKYSNQPQHF; CDR3 DNA: TGTGCCAGCTCACCAGTTGAGGACTCCAAATATAGCAATCAGCCCCAGCATTTT
clone size: -; D gene: -; V gene: TRBV5-1; J gene: TRBJ2-7; CDR3 protein: CASSSLGSHTYEQYF; CDR3 DNA: TGCGCCAGCAGTTCCCTAGGGTCTCATACCTACGAGCAGTACTTC
clone size: -; D gene: -; V gene: TRBV10-1; J gene: TRBJ1-1; CDR3 protein: CASSDNGRTEAFF; CDR3 DNA: TGCGCCAGCAGTGATAACGGGAGAACTGAAGCTTTCTTT
clone size: -; D gene: -; V gene: TRBV7-9; J gene: TRBJ1-6; CDR3 protein: CASSATEGGSPLHF; CDR3 DNA: TGTGCCAGCAGCGCGACGGAGGGGGGGTCACCCCTCCACTTT
clone size: many; D gene: -; V gene: TRBV7-9; J gene: TRBJ2-2; CDR3 protein: CASSPQIGTGELFF; CDR3 DNA: TGTGCCAGCAGCCCGCAAATCGGGACCGGGGAGCTGTTTTTT
clone size: -; D gene: -; V gene: TRBV20-1; J gene: TRBJ2-7; CDR3 protein: CSAGPQYEQYF; CDR3 DNA: TGCAGTGCGGGGCCACAATACGAGCAGTACTTC
clone size: -; D gene: TRBD2; V gene: TRBV6-5; J gene: TRBJ2-7; CDR3 protein: CASSYVGLAGLTAYEQYF; CDR3 DNA: TGTGCCAGCAGTTACGTCGGACTAGCGGGCCTAACGGCCTACGAGCAGTACTTC
clone size: -; D gene: -; V gene: TRBV5-1; J gene: TRBJ1-1; CDR3 protein: CASSPRPEHTEAFF; CDR3 DNA: TGCGCCAGCAGCCCCCGCCCGGAGCACACTGAAGCTTTCTTT
clone size: -; D gene: -; V gene: TRBV7-2; J gene: TRBJ1-3; CDR3 protein: CASSPTGMGNTIYF; CDR3 DNA: TGTGCCAGCAGCCCCACAGGGATGGGAAACACCATATATTTT
clone size: few; D gene: -; V gene: TRBV7-2; J gene: TRBJ2-1; CDR3 protein: CASSRDGDVYEQFF; CDR3 DNA: TGTGCCAGCAGTCGGGACGGCGACGTCTATGAGCAGTTCTTC
clone size: many; D gene: TRBD1; V gene: TRBV27; J gene: TRBJ2-7; CDR3 protein: CASSSDRQGAPYEQYF; CDR3 DNA: TGTGCCAGCAGCTCAGACCGACAGGGGGCTCCCTACGAGCAGTACTTC